This T cell receptor beta chain was retrieved from a study of shared clonotypes between healthy human individuals. CDR1 and CDR2 from the germline V gene are SGHTA and FQGNSA. The CDR3 spans 15 residues. V dropped 5 bases and J dropped 1; count of bases not matched to a gene: 3. On this clone: Other DNA sequences in this specimen translate into the identical CDR3.

Here immunoSEQ multiplex PCR was the method, and the copy in TCRdb shows in-frame clones only, minus some. The sample contains about 2.4 million clones, 90% to 95% of which appear only once. The chain has TRBV7-2 and TRBJ2-7; 12 nucleotides match TRBD2. This TCR derives from a man younger than 30 in good health. The specimen was naive CD4+ T cells sorted from blood. Subset here: CD45RA+ positively selected. This chain's CDR3 is CASSTGLAGSYEQYF. The CDR3 DNA reads TGTGCCAGCAGCACGGGACTAGCGGGTTCCTACGAGCAGTACTTC.